This T cell receptor beta chain was recorded in a study of T cell repertoires in cytomegalovirus infection. On the study more broadly: Signatures in public TCR beta sequences pointed to both CMV infection and matching HLA type.

About this clonotype itself: Its target is not known.

The CDR3 has 13 residues. Germline V gene lookup returns CDR1 MNHNY and CDR2 SVGAGI (reference sequence). The trim removed 7 bases at V and 2 bases at J, leaving 4 bases unmatched. One entry per CDR3 protein results from TCRdb running MiXCR on the reads. The table includes fewer than 1,000,000 distinct CDR3 sequences, approximately 31% detected once. The chain uses TRBV6-6 and TRBJ2-7; the match to TRBD1 covers 8 bases. Sequenced material: cultured CD8+ T cells from PBMCs, taken from culture after CMV antigen stimulation. This clonotype was sampled from a human donor in good health (CMV status not recorded). Some clones in this sample may be carry-over from other donors' samples. The CDR3 spells CASNGQGPYEQYF. CDR3 DNA sequence: TGTGCCAGCAATGGACAGGGCCCCTACGAGCAGTACTTC.